This entry lists 18 T cell receptor beta chains sequenced from one sample in a study of early T cells in non-severe SARS-CoV-2 infection. Via MiXCR, TCRdb re-called the 5' RACE reads, giving one row per CDR3 protein. The sample contains 40,000 or so distinct CDR3 sequences, around 6% of which appear only once. The input for sequencing was whole blood, taken at baseline. Every receptor here comes from an adult who was a healthcare worker with PCR-confirmed SARS-CoV-2 infection or an uninfected control (not recorded which).

This clonotype was counted many times. The J gene is TRBJ1-1, the V gene TRBV9; D is possibly TRBD1 (6 bases). Per the germline V gene, CDR1 is SGDLS and CDR2 is YYNGEE. This CDR3 is built from 15 residues. V lost 2 bases and J lost 0, with 11 bases in between. The CDR3 DNA reads as TGTGCCAGCAGCGTCACAGGGCCGATGAACACTGAAGCTTTCTTT. The encoded protein is CASSVTGPMNTEAFF.

This clonotype was found a few times. The chain joins TRBV2 to TRBJ2-2, with 7 bases fitting TRBD1. The ends lost 2 bases at V and 6 bases at J; junction bases unmatched: 0. Germline CDR1 reads SNHLY; CDR2 reads FYNNEI. This CDR3 contains 13 residues. The CDR3 nucleotides read TGTGCCAGCAGTGAACAGGGGGCCGGGGAGCTGTTTTTT. Its translation is CASSEQGAGELFF.

This clonotype was observed at least ten times. The CDR3 here is CASSLGGSREKLFF. CDR3 DNA: TGCGCCAGCAGCTTGGGAGGGTCTCGGGAAAAACTGTTTTTT. The chain recombines TRBV5-1 with TRBJ1-4; no clear D. Germline V CDR1 and CDR2: SGHRS, YFSETQ. Between the trimmed V and J ends, which lost 0 bases and 8 bases, there was a span of 11 bases. This CDR3 spans 14 amino acids. The complete variable domain, with remaining parts taken from reference TRBV5-1 and TRBJ1-4, reads KAGVTQTPRYLIKTRGQQVTLSCSPISGHRSVSWYQQTPGQGLQFLFEYFSETQRNKGNFPGRFSGRQFSNSRSEMNVSTLELGDSALYLCASSLGGSREKLFFGSGTQLSVL.

The chain has TRBV7-9 and TRBJ2-7; D gene unclear. The CDR3 spans 16 residues. From germline, CDR1 is SEHNR and CDR2 FQNEAQ (reference sequence). The germline V and J ends were trimmed by 4 bases and 2 bases, with 18 bases remaining between them. Written as DNA, the CDR3 is TGTGCCAGCAGCTCTCCGACCTCGAATAGGCCCTACGAGCAGTACTTC. This gives the protein CASSSPTSNRPYEQYF.

This clonotype was counted ten times or more. The V and J genes are TRBV23-1 and TRBJ2-3, with TRBD2 identical over 11 bases. TRBV23-1 is an open reading frame, and its role is uncertain. CDR3 size: 18 residues. Losses at the gene ends were 0 bases for V and 0 bases for J; bases not matched to a gene: 5. The CDR3 nucleotides read TGCGCCAGCAGTCAATCTAAGGGACTAGCGGCCAGCACAGATACGCAGTATTTT. This encodes CASSQSKGLAASTDTQYF.

This clonotype was seen at least ten times. This sequence joins TRBV29-1 and TRBJ1-2, with D unresolved. V was shortened by 3 bases and J by 8 bases, with 10 bases between the two germline ends. Germline V gives CDR1 SQVTM, CDR2 ANQGSEA. This CDR3 has 11 residues. The CDR3 DNA reads as TGCAGCGTTGATCGAGCGATAGGCTACACCTTC. The encoded protein is CSVDRAIGYTF. The full variable domain, rest sourced from reference TRBV29-1 and TRBJ1-2, is SAVISQKPSRDICQRGTSLTIQCQVDSQVTMMFWYRQQPGQSLTLIATANQGSEATYESGFVIDKFPISRPNLTFSTLTVSNMSPEDSSIYLCSVDRAIGYTFGSGTRLTVV.

This clonotype was seen repeatedly, ten times or more. This chain uses TRBV18 with TRBJ2-1; no firm D call. Trimming cost V 3 bases and J 5 bases, with 8 bases left between them. This CDR3 comprises 13 residues. From germline, CDR1 is KGHSH and CDR2 LQKENI. CDR3: CASSPDLHNEQFF. In nucleotides, the CDR3 is TGTGCCAGCTCACCCGACCTCCACAATGAGCAGTTCTTC.

This clonotype was detected many times. For the CDR3, the DNA is TGTGCCAGCAGTCCGGGACAGGGCCCGCGTCCACTGTTTTTT. Protein sequence: CASSPGQGPRPLFF. The V gene is TRBV12-3 or TRBV12-4, the J gene TRBJ1-4; TRBD1 aligns across 9 bases. The CDR3 covers 14 residues. V lost 5 bases, J lost 13 bases, and 11 bases stayed unmatched.

This clonotype occurred many times. The CDR3 DNA follows: TGTGCCAGCAGCGTCGGATGGGGGGAGAACAGTGAGCAGTTCTTC. Its translation: CASSVGWGENSEQFF. The chain has TRBV9 and TRBJ2-1; TRBD2 is a possible D gene (6 bases). Looked up from germline, CDR1 is SGDLS and CDR2 is YYNGEE. V lost 2 bases and J lost 9, with 18 bases in between. The CDR3 runs 15 residues.

This clonotype was counted ten times or more. This sequence joins TRBV11-1 and TRBJ2-3; no firm D call. V was clipped by 5 bases and J by 4 bases, with 25 bases between them. The V gene's germline CDR1 is SGHAT and CDR2 FQDESV (reference sequence). The length of the CDR3 is 18 residues. DNA for the CDR3: TGTGCCAGCAGCCCCCAGGTGCAGGCTATCCCTGGCGCAGATACGCAGTATTTT. Its translation: CASSPQVQAIPGADTQYF.

This clonotype was picked up many times. The chain joins TRBV6-5 to TRBJ1-2; a possible D gene is TRBD1 (5 bases). The V gene lost 6 bases and the J gene lost 4 bases, with 12 bases spanning the gap. The CDR3 is 13 amino acids. CDR1 and CDR2 from the germline V gene are MNHEY and SVGAGI. CDR3 sequence: CASRFQGSYGYTF. The CDR3 bases are TGTGCCAGCAGATTCCAGGGTTCCTATGGCTACACCTTC.

This clonotype was counted ten times or more. The V call is TRBV24-1, the J call TRBJ2-6; D is perhaps TRBD1 (6 bases). This CDR3 is 15 amino acids long. The germline V gene has CDR1 KGHDR and CDR2 SFDVKD. V was clipped by 7 bases and J by 1 base, with 10 bases between them. The CDR3 nucleotides are TGTGCCACCAGGGGGGCGCGGTCTGGGGCCAACGTCCTGACTTTC. Encoded protein: CATRGARSGANVLTF.

This clonotype was detected many times. The rearrangement uses TRBV7-3 and TRBJ1-1; D might be TRBD1 (6 bases). The ends were cut back, 5 bases at V and 4 bases at J, with 11 bases in the middle. The CDR3 runs 13 residues. Germline-derived CDR1 and CDR2 are SGHTA and FQGTGA. The CDR3 DNA reads TGTGCCAGCAGCAGAGGGGGAGTCACTGAAGCTTTCTTT. Residues: CASSRGGVTEAFF.

This clonotype was counted at least ten times. This chain connects TRBV2 to TRBJ1-4; D not certain. V dropped 4 bases and J dropped 8 bases, with 8 bases sitting between them. The CDR3 has 12 residues. The germline CDR1 and CDR2 sequences are SNHLY and FYNNEI. The CDR3 sequence: CASSVGREKLFF. CDR3 DNA: TGTGCCAGCAGTGTGGGCAGAGAAAAACTGTTTTTT. The whole variable domain, remainder taken from reference TRBV2 and TRBJ1-4, is EPEVTQTPSHQVTQMGQEVILRCVPISNHLYFYWYRQILGQKVEFLVSFYNNEISEKSEIFDDQFSVERPDGSNFTLKIRSTKLEDSAMYFCASSVGREKLFFGSGTQLSVL.

The rearrangement joins TRBV30 to TRBJ2-4; D might be TRBD2 (5 bases). The CDR3 runs to 14 residues. The V gene's germline CDR1 is GTSNPN and CDR2 SVGIG (reference sequence). V gave up 2 bases and J gave up 1 base, with 9 bases separating them. Here the CDR3 reads CAWSRGFAKNIQYF. In DNA, the CDR3 is TGTGCCTGGAGTCGAGGGTTCGCCAAAAACATTCAGTACTTC. The variable domain in full, with the rest retrieved from reference TRBV30 and TRBJ2-4, is SQTIHQWPATLVQPVGSPLSLECTVEGTSNPNLYWYRQAAGRGLQLLFYSVGIGQISSEVPQNLSASRPQDRQFILSSKKLLLSDSGFYLCAWSRGFAKNIQYFGAGTRLSVL.

The CDR3 sequence is CASSTADTGELFF. The CDR3 bases are TGTGCCAGCAGTACAGCCGACACCGGGGAGCTGTTTTTT. The V call is TRBV6-4, the J call TRBJ2-2; D is uncertain. The V gene lost 5 bases and the J gene lost 3 bases, with 7 bases spanning the gap. The CDR3 loop spans 13 amino acids. Germline V lookup: CDR1 MRHNA, CDR2 SNTAGT.

This clonotype was observed at least ten times. The chain recombines TRBV30 with TRBJ2-7; D remains ambiguous. CDR1 and CDR2 (germline): GTSNPN, SVGIG (reference sequence). CDR3 length: 12 amino acids. V was cut by 1 base and J by 5 bases, with 9 bases left in between. In DNA, the CDR3 is TGTGCCTGGAGTGCACGTGGGGACGAGCAGTACTTC. Protein product: CAWSARGDEQYF. Combining the CDR3 with reference TRBV30 and TRBJ2-7 gives the whole variable domain SQTIHQWPATLVQPVGSPLSLECTVEGTSNPNLYWYRQAAGRGLQLLFYSVGIGQISSEVPQNLSASRPQDRQFILSSKKLLLSDSGFYLCAWSARGDEQYFGPGTRLTVT.

This clonotype was recorded at least ten times. The V and J genes are TRBV6-6 and TRBJ1-3; D might be TRBD1 (5 bases). Trimming shortened V by 2 bases and J by 0 bases, and 11 bases separated the two germline ends. From germline, CDR1 is MNHNY and CDR2 SVGAGI (reference sequence). The CDR3 has 16 residues. CDR3 in DNA: TGTGCCAGCAGTTACGACAGTTTACTCTCTGGAAACACCATATATTTT. This encodes CASSYDSLLSGNTIYF.